This is a list of T cell receptor beta chains from one sample in a study of spatial heterogeneity in lung cancer. Each CDR3 protein is one row after TCRdb ran MiXCR on the 5' RACE reads. The sample holds about 95,000 distinct CDR3 sequences; 7% to 9% are singletons and the top ten take less than 9%. Sequenced here: PBMCs, sampled at surgery. The receptors shown here come from a male donor with early-stage non-small cell lung cancer. Each CDR3 is given with its conserved first and last residue. The order of the fields is CDR3 length, V gene, clone size, D gene, J gene, CDR3 protein, CDR3 DNA. The D gene is left open where the match is weak. Size is stated for part of the rows, as once, few or many counts, or as a class when the clone is expanded.

len: 10; v_gene: TRBV20-1; abundance: many; d_gene: .; j_gene: TRBJ2-1; CDR3aa: CSVPGNEQFF; CDR3nt: TGCAGTGTTCCGGGGAATGAGCAGTTCTTC
len: 14; v_gene: TRBV6-1; abundance: .; d_gene: TRBD1; j_gene: TRBJ1-1; CDR3aa: CASSGDSMNTEAFF; CDR3nt: TGTGCCAGCAGTGGGGACAGCATGAACACTGAAGCTTTCTTT
len: 14; v_gene: TRBV6-1; abundance: few; d_gene: .; j_gene: TRBJ1-5; CDR3aa: CASSISHSNQPQHF; CDR3nt: TGTGCCAGCAGTATCAGTCATAGCAATCAGCCCCAGCATTTT
len: 13; v_gene: TRBV2; abundance: .; d_gene: .; j_gene: TRBJ2-2; CDR3aa: CASSGTNTGELFF; CDR3nt: TGTGCCTCATCCGGGACGAACACCGGGGAGCTGTTTTTT
len: 14; v_gene: TRBV28; abundance: medium-sized; d_gene: .; j_gene: TRBJ1-6; CDR3aa: CASSFTGMSSPLHF; CDR3nt: TGTGCCAGCAGTTTTACAGGGATGAGTTCACCCCTCCACTTT
len: 13; v_gene: TRBV9; abundance: .; d_gene: .; j_gene: TRBJ1-5; CDR3aa: CASSPSEAQPQHF; CDR3nt: TGTGCCAGCAGCCCTTCGGAGGCTCAGCCCCAGCATTTT
len: 13; v_gene: TRBV20-1; abundance: few; d_gene: .; j_gene: TRBJ2-5; CDR3aa: CSARPLARETQYF; CDR3nt: TGCAGTGCTAGACCTCTAGCGCGGGAGACCCAGTACTTC
len: 15; v_gene: TRBV11-2; abundance: many; d_gene: .; j_gene: TRBJ1-2; CDR3aa: CASNQGPQYNYGYTF; CDR3nt: TGTGCCAGCAACCAGGGACCCCAATATAACTATGGCTACACCTTC
len: 15; v_gene: TRBV27; abundance: .; d_gene: TRBD2; j_gene: TRBJ2-1; CDR3aa: CASSTSGTLYNEQFF; CDR3nt: TGTGCCAGCAGTACGAGCGGGACTCTCTACAATGAGCAGTTCTTC
len: 14; v_gene: TRBV6-2/TRBV6-3; abundance: many; d_gene: .; j_gene: TRBJ2-2; CDR3aa: CASSYRANAGELFF; CDR3nt: TGTGCCAGCAGTTACAGGGCGAATGCCGGGGAGCTGTTTTTT
len: 13; v_gene: TRBV20-1; abundance: .; d_gene: .; j_gene: TRBJ2-1; CDR3aa: CSARGASFGEQFF; CDR3nt: TGCAGTGCTCGGGGGGCTAGCTTCGGTGAGCAGTTCTTC
len: 16; v_gene: TRBV7-3; abundance: many; d_gene: .; j_gene: TRBJ2-5; CDR3aa: CASSPGPRTTQETQYF; CDR3nt: TGTGCCAGCAGCCCCGGACCCAGGACTACCCAAGAGACCCAGTACTTC
len: 16; v_gene: TRBV4-2; abundance: .; d_gene: TRBD1; j_gene: TRBJ2-1; CDR3aa: CASSRQTGAHYNEQFF; CDR3nt: TGTGCCAGCAGCCGCCAGACAGGGGCCCACTACAATGAGCAGTTCTTC
len: 15; v_gene: TRBV15; abundance: .; d_gene: .; j_gene: TRBJ2-5; CDR3aa: CATSREGLAVETQYF; CDR3nt: TGTGCCACCAGCAGAGAAGGCCTAGCTGTCGAGACCCAGTACTTC
len: 14; v_gene: TRBV9; abundance: .; d_gene: TRBD2; j_gene: TRBJ2-5; CDR3aa: CASSPPGGLAARYF; CDR3nt: TGTGCCAGCAGCCCTCCGGGGGGGCTTGCGGCCCGGTACTTC
len: 13; v_gene: TRBV29-1; abundance: .; d_gene: .; j_gene: TRBJ2-1; CDR3aa: CSVDRRVSNEQFF; CDR3nt: TGCAGCGTTGATAGGAGGGTATCAAATGAGCAGTTCTTC
len: 11; v_gene: TRBV29-1; abundance: .; d_gene: .; j_gene: TRBJ1-2; CDR3aa: CSVVLPGGNTF; CDR3nt: TGCAGCGTTGTACTTCCCGGGGGGAACACCTTC